This T cell receptor beta chain appears in the sequencing data of a study of cytomegalovirus exposure and HLA in healthy donors. Trimming cost V 5 bases and J 7 bases; bases outside gene matches: 11. Germline values: CDR1 MNHEY, CDR2 SVGAGI. CDR3 length: 14 residues. This clone was observed a handful of times. As yet, its antigen is unknown. Study-wide results and caveats: In vitro experiments confirmed that a few CMV-associated chains were specific for CMV antigens.

Both 60 Vbeta primers and 13 Jbeta primers went into the PCR. Using immunoSEQ multiplex PCR, the repertoire was profiled, and TCRdb retains in-frame clones only, with some absent. This sample yields 150,000 to 200,000 clones, of which roughly 72% are seen a single time; 0.95% to 1.1% belongs to the top ten. Sequenced input: PBMCs. This clonotype was sampled from a woman between 40 and 50 years old in good health and CMV-seronegative. V and J are TRBV6-5 and TRBJ2-7; 7 bases agree with TRBD2. The CDR3 nucleotides read TGTGCCAGCAGTACCCCTCGGGGAGGGAAAGAGCAGTACTTC. Residues: CASSTPRGGKEQYF.